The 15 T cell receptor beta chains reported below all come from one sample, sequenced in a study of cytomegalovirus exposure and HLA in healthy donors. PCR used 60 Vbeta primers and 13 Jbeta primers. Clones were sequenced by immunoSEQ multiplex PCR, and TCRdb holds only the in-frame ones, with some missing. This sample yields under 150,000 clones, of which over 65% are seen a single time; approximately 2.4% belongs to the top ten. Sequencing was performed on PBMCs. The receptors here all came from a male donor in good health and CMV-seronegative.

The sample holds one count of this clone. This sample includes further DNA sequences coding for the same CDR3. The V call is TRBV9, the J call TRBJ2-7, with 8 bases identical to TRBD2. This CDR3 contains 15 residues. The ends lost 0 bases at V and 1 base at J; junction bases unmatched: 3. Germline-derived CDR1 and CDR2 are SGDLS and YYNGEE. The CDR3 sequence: CASSVAASGSYEQYF. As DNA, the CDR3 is TGTGCCAGCAGCGTAGCGGCTAGCGGGTCCTACGAGCAGTACTTC.

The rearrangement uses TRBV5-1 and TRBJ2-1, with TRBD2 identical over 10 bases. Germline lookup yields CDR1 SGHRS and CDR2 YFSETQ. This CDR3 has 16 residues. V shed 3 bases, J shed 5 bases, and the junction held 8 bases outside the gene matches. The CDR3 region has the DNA TGCGCCAGCAGCTACCACTCTAGCGGGGGACACAATGAGCAGTTCTTC. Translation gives CASSYHSSGGHNEQFF.

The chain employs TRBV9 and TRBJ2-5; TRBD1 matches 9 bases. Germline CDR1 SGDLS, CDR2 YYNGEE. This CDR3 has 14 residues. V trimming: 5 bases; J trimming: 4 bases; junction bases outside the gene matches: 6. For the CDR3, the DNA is TGTGCCAGCAGTGATACAGGGGGCGGAGAGACCCAGTACTTC. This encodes CASSDTGGGETQYF.

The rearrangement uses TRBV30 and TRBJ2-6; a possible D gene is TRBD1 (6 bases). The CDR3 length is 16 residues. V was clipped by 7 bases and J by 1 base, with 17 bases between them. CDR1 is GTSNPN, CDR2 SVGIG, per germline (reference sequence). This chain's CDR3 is CASPGAGRSGANVLTF. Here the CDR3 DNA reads TGTGCCTCCCCAGGGGCTGGCAGGTCTGGGGCCAACGTCCTGACTTTC.

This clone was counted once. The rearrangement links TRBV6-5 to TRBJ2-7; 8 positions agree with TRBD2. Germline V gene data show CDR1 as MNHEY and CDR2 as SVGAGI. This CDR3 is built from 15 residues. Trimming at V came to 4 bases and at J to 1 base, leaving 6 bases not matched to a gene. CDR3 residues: CASSSTGLESYEQYF. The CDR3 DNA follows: TGTGCCAGCAGTTCCACGGGACTAGAATCCTACGAGCAGTACTTC.

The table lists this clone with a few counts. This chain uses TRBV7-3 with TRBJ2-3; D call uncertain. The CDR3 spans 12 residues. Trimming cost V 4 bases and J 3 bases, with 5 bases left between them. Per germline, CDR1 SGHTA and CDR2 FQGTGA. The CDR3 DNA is TGTGCCAGCAGCTCTATAACAGATACGCAGTATTTT. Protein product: CASSSITDTQYF. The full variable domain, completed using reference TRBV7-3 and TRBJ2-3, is GAGVSQTPSNKVTEKGKYVELRCDPISGHTALYWYRQSLGQGPEFLIYFQGTGAADDSGLPNDRFFAVRPEGSVSTLKIQRTERGDSAVYLCASSSITDTQYFGPGTRLTVL.

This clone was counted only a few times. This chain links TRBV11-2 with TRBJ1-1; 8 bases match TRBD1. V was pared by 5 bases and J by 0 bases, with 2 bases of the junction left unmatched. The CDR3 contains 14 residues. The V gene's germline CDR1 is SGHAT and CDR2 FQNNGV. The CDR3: CASSRTGLNTEAFF. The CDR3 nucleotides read TGTGCCAGCAGCCGGACAGGGTTGAACACTGAAGCTTTCTTT.

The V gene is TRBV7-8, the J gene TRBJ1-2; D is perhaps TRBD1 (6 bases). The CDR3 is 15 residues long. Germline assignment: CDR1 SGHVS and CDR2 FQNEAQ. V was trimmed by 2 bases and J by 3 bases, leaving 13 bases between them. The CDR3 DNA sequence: TGTGCCAGCAGCTTATATGGAGGACAGTACTATGGCTACACCTTC. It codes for CASSLYGGQYYGYTF.

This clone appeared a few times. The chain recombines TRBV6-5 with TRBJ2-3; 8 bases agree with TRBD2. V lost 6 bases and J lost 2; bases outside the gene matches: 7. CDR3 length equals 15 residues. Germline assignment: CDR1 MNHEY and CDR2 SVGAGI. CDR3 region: CASSPTTSATDTQYF. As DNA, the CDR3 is TGTGCCAGCAGCCCTACGACTAGCGCCACAGATACGCAGTATTTT.

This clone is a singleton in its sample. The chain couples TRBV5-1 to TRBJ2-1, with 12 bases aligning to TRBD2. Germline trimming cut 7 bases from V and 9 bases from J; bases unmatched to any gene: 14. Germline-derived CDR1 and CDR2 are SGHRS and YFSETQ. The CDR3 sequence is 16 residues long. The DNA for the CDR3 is TGCGCCAGCGGGCTAGCGGGAGGGCCCGGCCAGGGTGAGCAGTTCTTC. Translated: CASGLAGGPGQGEQFF.

The CDR3 region is CASSFPNSYEQYF. CDR3 coding DNA: TGTGCCAGCAGTTTCCCCAACTCCTACGAGCAGTACTTC. This chain joins TRBV28 and TRBJ2-7; D is undetermined. This CDR3 spans 13 amino acids. The ends were cut back, 3 bases at V and 0 bases at J, with 6 bases in the middle. Germline CDR1 reads MDHEN; CDR2 reads SYDVKM.

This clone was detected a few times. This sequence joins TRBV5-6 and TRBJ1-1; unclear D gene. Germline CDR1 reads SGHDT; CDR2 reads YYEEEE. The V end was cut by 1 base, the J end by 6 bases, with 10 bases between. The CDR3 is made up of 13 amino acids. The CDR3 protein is CASSLPPGPEAFF. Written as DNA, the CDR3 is TGTGCCAGCAGCTTGCCCCCGGGTCCTGAAGCTTTCTTT.

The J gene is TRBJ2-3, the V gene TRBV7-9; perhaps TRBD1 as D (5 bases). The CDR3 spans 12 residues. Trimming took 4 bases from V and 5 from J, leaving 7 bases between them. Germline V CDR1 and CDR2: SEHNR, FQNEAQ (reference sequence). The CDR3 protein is CASSYTGDTQYF. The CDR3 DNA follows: TGTGCCAGCAGCTACACAGGAGATACGCAGTATTTT.

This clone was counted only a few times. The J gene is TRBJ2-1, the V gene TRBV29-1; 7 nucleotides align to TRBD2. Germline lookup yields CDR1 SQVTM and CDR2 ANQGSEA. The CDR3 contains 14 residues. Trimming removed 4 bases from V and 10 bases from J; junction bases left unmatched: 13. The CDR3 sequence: CSVGGSKREGEQFF. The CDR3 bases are TGCAGCGTTGGTGGGTCAAAAAGGGAGGGGGAGCAGTTCTTC.

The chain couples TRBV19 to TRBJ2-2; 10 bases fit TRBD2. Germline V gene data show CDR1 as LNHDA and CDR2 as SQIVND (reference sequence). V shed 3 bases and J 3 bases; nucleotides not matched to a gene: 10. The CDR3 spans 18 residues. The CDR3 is CASSISPWTSGYTGELFF. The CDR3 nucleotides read TGTGCCAGTAGTATCAGCCCCTGGACTAGCGGATACACCGGGGAGCTGTTTTTT.